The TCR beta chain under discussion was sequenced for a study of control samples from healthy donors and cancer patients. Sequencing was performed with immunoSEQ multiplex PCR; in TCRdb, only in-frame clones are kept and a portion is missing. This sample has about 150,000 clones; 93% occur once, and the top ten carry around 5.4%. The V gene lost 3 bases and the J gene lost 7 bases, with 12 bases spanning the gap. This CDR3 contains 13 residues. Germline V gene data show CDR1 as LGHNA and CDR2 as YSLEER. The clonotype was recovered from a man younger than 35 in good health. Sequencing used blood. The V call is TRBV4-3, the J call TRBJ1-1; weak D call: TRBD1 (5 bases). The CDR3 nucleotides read TGCGCCAGCAGCCATAGAAAGGGGAATGAAGCTTTCTTT. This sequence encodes CASSHRKGNEAFF.